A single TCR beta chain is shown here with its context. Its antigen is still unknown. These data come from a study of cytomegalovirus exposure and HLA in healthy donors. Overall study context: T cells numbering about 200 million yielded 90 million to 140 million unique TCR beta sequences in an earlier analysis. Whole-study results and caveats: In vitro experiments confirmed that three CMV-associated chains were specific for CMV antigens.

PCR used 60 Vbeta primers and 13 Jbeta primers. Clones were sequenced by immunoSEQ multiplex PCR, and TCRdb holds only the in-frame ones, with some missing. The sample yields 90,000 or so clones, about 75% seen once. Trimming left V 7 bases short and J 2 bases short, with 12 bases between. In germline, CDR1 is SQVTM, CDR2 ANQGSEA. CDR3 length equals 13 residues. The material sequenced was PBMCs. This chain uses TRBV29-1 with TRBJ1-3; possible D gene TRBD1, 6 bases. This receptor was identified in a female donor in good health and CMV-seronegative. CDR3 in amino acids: CSGTQGAGNTIYF. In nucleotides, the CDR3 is TGCAGCGGTACACAGGGAGCTGGAAACACCATATATTTT.